This T cell receptor beta chain originates from a study of regulatory T cells in long-lasting Graves disease. This clonotype was observed at least ten times. Time point described: persistent/refractory GD, antithyroid drugs over 5 years with positive TRAb. RNA extracted from PBMCs served as the sequencing template. There are 13 residues in the CDR3. V was clipped by 3 bases and J by 1 base, with 6 bases between them. Germline V gene lookup returns CDR1 LNHNV and CDR2 YYDKDF (reference sequence). To make TCR beta libraries, researchers used iRepertoire HTBI primers and Arm-PCR of CDR3 regions. TCRdb reprocessed the multiplex PCR reads with MiXCR, giving one entry per CDR3 protein. The sample carries approximately 440,000 distinct CDR3 sequences, about 20% recorded once.

The input for sequencing was peripheral blood mononuclear cells (PBMCs), taken when the disease was refractory, from a patient treated with antithyroid drugs. The sequence was obtained from a female donor with Graves disease. This sequence joins TRBV15 and TRBJ1-1; no reliable D call. The CDR3: CATSSGENTEAFF. DNA for the CDR3: TGTGCCACCAGCAGCGGGGAGAACACTGAAGCTTTCTTT.